This TCR beta chain was sequenced for a study of control samples from healthy donors and cancer patients. Trimming removed 0 bases from V and 0 bases from J, with 11 bases in between. The germline CDR1 and CDR2 sequences are KGHSH and LQKENI. The CDR3 has 16 amino acids. Assay: immunoSEQ multiplex PCR; the TCRdb copy retains only in-frame clones and omits some. The sample has some 120,000 clones; 88% are singletons. V gene TRBV18 combines with J gene TRBJ1-2; the D gene is possibly TRBD1 (6 bases). The sequence came from a woman in her 70s in good health. Sequencing was carried out using blood. As DNA, the CDR3 is TGTGCCAGCTCACCACCGATGGGGGCCCCTAACTATGGCTACACCTTC. It yields the protein CASSPPMGAPNYGYTF.